Shown below are 7 T cell receptor beta chains from a single sample sequenced in a study of blood T cell repertoires in COVID-19. The repertoire was sequenced with immunoSEQ multiplex PCR; TCRdb's copy has only in-frame clones and lacks some. This table holds roughly 260,000 clones, approximately 79% found once. Sample: peripheral blood. These receptors all stem from an elderly woman with active or convalescent COVID-19.

This clone was detected a few times. The rearrangement joins TRBV12-3 or TRBV12-4 to TRBJ1-4; 7 bases fit TRBD1. The CDR3 loop spans 13 amino acids. V lost 5 bases, J lost 8 bases, and 5 bases stayed unmatched. This CDR3 is CASSPWDSEKLFF. CDR3 nucleotides: TGTGCCAGCAGTCCCTGGGACAGCGAAAAACTGTTTTTT.

The V and J genes are TRBV7-9 and TRBJ2-5; no firm D call. Per the germline V gene, CDR1 is SEHNR and CDR2 is FQNEAQ (reference sequence). The CDR3 is 15 residues long. Trimming took 5 bases from V and 0 from J, leaving 13 bases between them. The CDR3 is CASSQSWADQETQYF. In nucleotides, the CDR3 is TGTGCCAGCAGCCAGTCGTGGGCAGACCAAGAGACCCAGTACTTC.

The V call is TRBV5-1, the J call TRBJ2-5, with a tentative D call TRBD2 (5 bases). The CDR3 has 13 residues. With 0 bases removed from V and 5 bases from J, the gap between germline ends came to 8 bases. Germline V gene lookup returns CDR1 SGHRS and CDR2 YFSETQ. The CDR3 loop reads CASSLGTEETQYF. The CDR3 DNA follows: TGCGCCAGCAGCTTGGGGACTGAGGAGACCCAGTACTTC.

This chain uses TRBV5-3 with TRBJ1-5; 8 nucleotides line up with TRBD1. TRBV5-3 is filed as an ORF, its function uncertain. CDR3 length: 19 amino acids. The V gene end was trimmed by 1 base and the J gene end by 2 bases; junction bases not matched to a gene: 14. In DNA form, the CDR3 reads TGTGCCAGAAGCTTGACTGTTTGGCAGGGGGCGATTGGCAATCAGCCCCAGCATTTT. Amino acids: CARSLTVWQGAIGNQPQHF.

The chain is built from TRBV19 and TRBJ2-7, with 9 bases aligning to TRBD1. The CDR3 covers 13 residues. The germline V gene has CDR1 LNHDA and CDR2 SQIVND (reference sequence). V was clipped by 6 bases and J by 3 bases; unmatched bases: 3. CDR3 nucleotide sequence: TGTGCCAGTAGGGGGACAGGGAGCTACGAGCAGTACTTC. Amino acids: CASRGTGSYEQYF.

The chain uses TRBV28 and TRBJ1-5; a weak D match, TRBD1 (5 bases). CDR3 length: 16 amino acids. The germline V gene has CDR1 MDHEN and CDR2 SYDVKM. V lost 2 bases, J lost 1 base, and 12 bases lay in between. The CDR3 region has the DNA TGTGCCAGCAGTTTACCCCAGGACACGAGCAATCAGCCCCAGCATTTT. As protein: CASSLPQDTSNQPQHF.

This clone was picked up one time. The chain recombines TRBV12-3 or TRBV12-4 with TRBJ2-5, with no clear D. The CDR3 length is 11 residues. V was trimmed by 6 bases and J by 7 bases, leaving 9 bases between them. CDR3 nucleotide sequence: TGTGCCAGCAGGAGAAGTGTGACCCAGTACTTC. Translating gives CASRRSVTQYF.